The next 10 T cell receptor beta chains were all read from a single sample in a study of T cell responses to AZD1222 COVID-19 vaccine. TCRdb's table, derived via immunoSEQ multiplex PCR, lists solely in-frame clones and lacks some. The table shows under 100,000 clones, with approximately 89% occurring only once. The sample in question was peripheral blood, obtained 28 days after the second AZD1222 dose. All receptors derive from an adult who received the AZD1222 COVID-19 vaccine.

The chain recombines TRBV10-3 with TRBJ2-3, with 9 bases aligning to TRBD2. CDR3 size: 15 residues. Germline CDR1 reads ENHRY; CDR2 reads SYGVKD. Germline trimming cut 9 bases from V and 4 bases from J; bases unmatched to any gene: 11. The DNA for the CDR3 is TGTGCCATGACTGACGGGACTAGCAGTGCAGATACGCAGTATTTT. Amino acid sequence: CAMTDGTSSADTQYF.

V gene TRBV6-2 or TRBV6-3 combines with J gene TRBJ2-5; 7 positions agree with TRBD2. Losses at the gene ends were 2 bases for V and 5 bases for J; bases not matched to a gene: 14. The CDR3 totals 17 residues. Per the germline V gene, CDR1 is MNHEY and CDR2 is SVGEGT. The CDR3 reads CASSYRERGLIRETQYF. The CDR3 DNA is TGTGCCAGCAGTTACAGAGAGCGGGGCTTAATTAGGGAGACCCAGTACTTC.

The chain uses TRBV6-1 and TRBJ1-6, with D maybe TRBD1 (5 bases). V was pared by 2 bases and J by 5 bases, with 10 bases between. There are 15 residues in the CDR3. Germline lookup yields CDR1 MNHNS and CDR2 SASEGT. The CDR3 protein is CASSETQGDNSPLHF. The CDR3 DNA follows: TGTGCCAGCAGTGAAACGCAGGGAGATAATTCACCCCTCCACTTT.

The chain is built from TRBV6-5 and TRBJ2-1; maybe TRBD2 (6 bases). Germline V CDR1 and CDR2: MNHEY, SVGAGI. This CDR3 has 14 residues. Trimming removed 5 bases from V and 5 bases from J, with 13 bases in between. The CDR3 loop reads CASSRSPSDNEQFF. CDR3 bases: TGTGCCAGCAGTCGGAGCCCTAGCGACAATGAGCAGTTCTTC.

This clone was counted a single time. The chain recombines TRBV28 with TRBJ1-4; TRBD1 is a possible D gene (5 bases). This CDR3 is 14 amino acids long. Germline CDR1 reads MDHEN; CDR2 reads SYDVKM. V dropped 1 base and J dropped 5 bases, with 8 bases sitting between them. The CDR3 DNA is TGTGCCAGCAGTTTATTCCGGGGGAATGAAAAACTGTTTTTT. Encoded protein: CASSLFRGNEKLFF.

V is TRBV7-9 and J is TRBJ1-2; 11 bases line up with TRBD1. V trimming: 5 bases; J trimming: 8 bases; junction bases outside the gene matches: 7. The germline gives CDR1 SEHNR, CDR2 FQNEAQ (reference sequence). The CDR3 length is 14 residues. The CDR3 coding sequence is TGTGCCAGCAGCCTGGGACAGGGGGACAACGGCTACACCTTC. Translating gives CASSLGQGDNGYTF. Using reference TRBV7-9 and TRBJ1-2 for the parts outside the CDR3, the full variable domain is DTGVSQNPRHKITKRGQNVTFRCDPISEHNRLYWYRQTLGQGPEFLTYFQNEAQLEKSRLLSDRFSAERPKGSFSTLEIQRTEQGDSAMYLCASSLGQGDNGYTFGSGTRLTVV.

The chain couples TRBV19 to TRBJ1-4; TRBD1 agrees at 7 bases. Trimming at V came to 5 bases and at J to 4 bases, leaving 22 bases not matched to a gene. The CDR3 spans 20 residues. Germline-derived CDR1 and CDR2 are LNHDA and SQIVND (reference sequence). The CDR3 DNA follows: TGTGCCAGTAGTCACCCCCGGGACAGCCTCGCGCGCCTCCTTAATGAAAAACTGTTTTTT. This encodes CASSHPRDSLARLLNEKLFF.

V and J are TRBV5-6 and TRBJ1-3, with D perhaps TRBD1 (5 bases). Trimming shortened V by 5 bases and J by 3 bases, and 15 bases separated the two germline ends. Germline lookup yields CDR1 SGHDT and CDR2 YYEEEE. This CDR3 region has 15 residues. CDR3 in DNA: TGTGCCAGCAGTGTGGGGCCTGGGGTTGGAAACACCATATATTTT. This gives the protein CASSVGPGVGNTIYF.

The chain joins TRBV5-8 to TRBJ1-5, with 8 bases identical to TRBD1. Germline V gene data show CDR1 as SGHTS and CDR2 as YDEGEE. This CDR3 region has 17 residues. With 1 base clipped from V and 2 bases from J, the junction kept 8 bases outside the gene matches. The CDR3 coding sequence is TGTGCCAGCAGCTTGTGGGGACCAGGGGGCGGCAATCAGCCCCAGCATTTT. Translated, it gives CASSLWGPGGGNQPQHF.

V is TRBV7-3 and J is TRBJ1-1, with 7 bases fitting TRBD1. The germline V gene has CDR1 SGHTA and CDR2 FQGTGA. The V and J ends lost 5 bases and 1 base, in that order; junction bases with no gene match: 4. The CDR3 is made up of 14 amino acids. Written as DNA, the CDR3 is TGTGCCAGCAGCCGCGGGACAGCGAACACTGAAGCTTTCTTT. It yields the protein CASSRGTANTEAFF.